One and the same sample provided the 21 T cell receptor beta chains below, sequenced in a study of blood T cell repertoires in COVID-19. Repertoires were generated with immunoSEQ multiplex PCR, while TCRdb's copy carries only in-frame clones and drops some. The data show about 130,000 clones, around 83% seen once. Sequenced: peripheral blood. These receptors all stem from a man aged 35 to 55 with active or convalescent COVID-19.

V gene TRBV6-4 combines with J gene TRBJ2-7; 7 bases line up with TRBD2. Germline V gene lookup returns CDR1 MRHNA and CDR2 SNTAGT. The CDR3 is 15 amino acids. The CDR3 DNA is TGTTGGTGGTTCCCCGGGGGGACTACCCCCTACGAGCAGTACTTC. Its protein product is CWWFPGGTTPYEQYF.

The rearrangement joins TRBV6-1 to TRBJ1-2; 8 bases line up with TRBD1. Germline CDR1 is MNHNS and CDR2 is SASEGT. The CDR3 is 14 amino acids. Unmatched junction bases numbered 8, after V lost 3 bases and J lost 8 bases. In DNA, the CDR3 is TGTGCCAGCAGTGACCCAGGGGGCGCGGGCGGCTACACCTTC. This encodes CASSDPGGAGGYTF.

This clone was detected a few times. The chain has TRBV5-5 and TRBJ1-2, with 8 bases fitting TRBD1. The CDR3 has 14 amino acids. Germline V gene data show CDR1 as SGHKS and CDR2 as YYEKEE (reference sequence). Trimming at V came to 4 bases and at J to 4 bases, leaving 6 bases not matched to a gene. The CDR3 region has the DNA TGTGCCAGCAGCGCTGCAGGGGGCTCCTATGGCTACACCTTC. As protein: CASSAAGGSYGYTF.

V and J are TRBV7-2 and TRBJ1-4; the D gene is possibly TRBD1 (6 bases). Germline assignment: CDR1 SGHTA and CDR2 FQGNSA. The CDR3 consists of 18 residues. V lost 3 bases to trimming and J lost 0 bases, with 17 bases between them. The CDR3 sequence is CASSFRDTRGATNEKLFF. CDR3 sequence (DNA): TGTGCCAGCAGCTTCAGGGACACTCGGGGGGCAACTAATGAAAAACTGTTTTTT.

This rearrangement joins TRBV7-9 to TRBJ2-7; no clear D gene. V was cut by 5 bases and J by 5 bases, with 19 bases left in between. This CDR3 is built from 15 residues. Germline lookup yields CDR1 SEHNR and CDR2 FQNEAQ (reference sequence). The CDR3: CASSLAQGVKDEQYF. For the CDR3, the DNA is TGTGCCAGCAGCCTGGCCCAAGGAGTGAAGGACGAGCAGTACTTC.

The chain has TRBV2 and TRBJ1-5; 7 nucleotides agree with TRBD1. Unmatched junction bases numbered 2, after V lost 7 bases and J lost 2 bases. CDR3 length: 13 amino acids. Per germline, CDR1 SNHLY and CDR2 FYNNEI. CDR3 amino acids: CASIGQGNQPQHF. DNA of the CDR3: TGTGCCAGCATCGGACAGGGCAATCAGCCCCAGCATTTT.

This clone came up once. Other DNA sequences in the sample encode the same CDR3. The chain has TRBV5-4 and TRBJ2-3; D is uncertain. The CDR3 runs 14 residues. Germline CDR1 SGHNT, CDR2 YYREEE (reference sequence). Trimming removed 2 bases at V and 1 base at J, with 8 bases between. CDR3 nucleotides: TGTGCCAGCAGCTTAGGTGGGCGCACAGATACGCAGTATTTT. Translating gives CASSLGGRTDTQYF.

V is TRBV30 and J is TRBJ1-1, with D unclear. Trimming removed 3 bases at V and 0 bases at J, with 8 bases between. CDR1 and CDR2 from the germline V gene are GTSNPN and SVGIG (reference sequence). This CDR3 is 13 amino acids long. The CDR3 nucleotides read TGTGCCTGGAGGAGGCAGATGAACACTGAAGCTTTCTTT. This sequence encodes CAWRRQMNTEAFF.

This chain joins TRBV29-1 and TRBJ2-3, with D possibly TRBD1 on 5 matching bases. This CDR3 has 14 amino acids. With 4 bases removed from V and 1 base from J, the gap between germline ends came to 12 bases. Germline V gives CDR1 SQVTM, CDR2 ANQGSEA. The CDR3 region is CSVGPGYGTDTQYF. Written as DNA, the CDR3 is TGCAGCGTTGGTCCAGGGTATGGCACAGATACGCAGTATTTT.

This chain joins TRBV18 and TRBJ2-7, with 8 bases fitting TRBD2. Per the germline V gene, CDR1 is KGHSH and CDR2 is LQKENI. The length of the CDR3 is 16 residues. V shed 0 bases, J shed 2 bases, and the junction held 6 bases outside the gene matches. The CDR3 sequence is CASSPPGVAGTYEQYF. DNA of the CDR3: TGTGCCAGCTCACCACCGGGGGTAGCGGGGACCTACGAGCAGTACTTC.

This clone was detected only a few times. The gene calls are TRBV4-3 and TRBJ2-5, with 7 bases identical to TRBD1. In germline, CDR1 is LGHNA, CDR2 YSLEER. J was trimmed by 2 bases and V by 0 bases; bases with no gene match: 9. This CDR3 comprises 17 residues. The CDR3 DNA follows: TGCGCCAGCAGCCAAGATTATAGGGGACAGACACAAGAGACCCAGTACTTC. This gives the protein CASSQDYRGQTQETQYF.

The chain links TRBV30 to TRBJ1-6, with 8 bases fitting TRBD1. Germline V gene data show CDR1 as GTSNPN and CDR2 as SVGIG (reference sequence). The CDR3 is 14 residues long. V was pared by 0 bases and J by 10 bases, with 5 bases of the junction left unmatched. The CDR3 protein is CAWSVGQGYSPLHF. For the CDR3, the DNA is TGTGCCTGGAGTGTCGGACAGGGCTACTCACCCCTCCACTTT.

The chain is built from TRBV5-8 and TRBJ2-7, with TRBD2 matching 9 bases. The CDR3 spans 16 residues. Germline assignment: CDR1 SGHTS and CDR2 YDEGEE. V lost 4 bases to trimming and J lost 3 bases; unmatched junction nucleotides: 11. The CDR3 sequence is CASSVGGLAGIYEQYF. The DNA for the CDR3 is TGTGCCAGCAGCGTCGGGGGGCTAGCGGGGATCTACGAGCAGTACTTC. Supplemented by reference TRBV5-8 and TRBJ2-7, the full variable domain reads EAGVTQSPTHLIKTRGQQATLRCSPISGHTSVYWYQQALGLGLQFLLWYDEGEERNRGNFPPRFSGRQFPNYSSELNVNALELEDSALYLCASSVGGLAGIYEQYFGPGTRLTVT.

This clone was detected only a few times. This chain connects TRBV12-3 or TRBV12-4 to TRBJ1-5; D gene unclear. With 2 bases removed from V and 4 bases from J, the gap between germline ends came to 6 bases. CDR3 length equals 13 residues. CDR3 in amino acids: CASSLSGNQPQHF. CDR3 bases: TGTGCCAGCAGTTTATCCGGGAATCAGCCCCAGCATTTT.

CDR3 sequence: CASSLGAGTGLQETQYF. The CDR3 bases are TGTGCCAGCAGCTTAGGGGCCGGGACAGGGCTTCAAGAGACCCAGTACTTC. This rearrangement joins TRBV11-2 to TRBJ2-5; 9 positions agree with TRBD1. V shed 1 base and J 2 bases; nucleotides not matched to a gene: 8. The CDR3 is made up of 17 amino acids. Germline V gene lookup returns CDR1 SGHAT and CDR2 FQNNGV. The complete variable domain, with remaining parts taken from reference TRBV11-2 and TRBJ2-5, reads EAGVAQSPRYKIIEKRQSVAFWCNPISGHATLYWYQQILGQGPKLLIQFQNNGVVDDSQLPKDRFSAERLKGVDSTLKIQPAKLEDSAVYLCASSLGAGTGLQETQYFGPGTRLLVL.

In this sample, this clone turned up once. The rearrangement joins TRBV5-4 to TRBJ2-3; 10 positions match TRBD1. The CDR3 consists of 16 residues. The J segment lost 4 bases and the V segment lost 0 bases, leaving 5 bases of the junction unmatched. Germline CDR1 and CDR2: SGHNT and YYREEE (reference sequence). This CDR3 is CASSLGDRGSADTQYF. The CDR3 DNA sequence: TGTGCCAGCAGCTTGGGGGACAGGGGATCAGCAGATACGCAGTATTTT.

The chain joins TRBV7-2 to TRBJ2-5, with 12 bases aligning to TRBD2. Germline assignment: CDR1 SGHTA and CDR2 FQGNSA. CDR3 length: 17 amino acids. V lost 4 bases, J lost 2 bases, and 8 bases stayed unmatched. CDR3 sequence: CASSSYLAGGKQETQYF. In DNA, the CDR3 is TGTGCCAGCAGCTCCTACCTAGCGGGGGGGAAACAAGAGACCCAGTACTTC. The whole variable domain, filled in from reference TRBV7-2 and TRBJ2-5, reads GAGVSQSPSNKVTEKGKDVELRCDPISGHTALYWYRQSLGQGLEFLIYFQGNSAPDKSGLPSDRFSAERTGGSVSTLTIQRTQQEDSAVYLCASSSYLAGGKQETQYFGPGTRLLVL.

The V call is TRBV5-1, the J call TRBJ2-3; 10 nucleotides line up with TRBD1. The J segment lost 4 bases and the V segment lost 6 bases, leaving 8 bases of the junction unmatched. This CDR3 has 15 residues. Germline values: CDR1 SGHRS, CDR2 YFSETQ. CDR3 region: CASKEGTGASDTQYF. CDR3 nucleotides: TGCGCCAGCAAGGAGGGGACAGGGGCATCAGATACGCAGTATTTT.

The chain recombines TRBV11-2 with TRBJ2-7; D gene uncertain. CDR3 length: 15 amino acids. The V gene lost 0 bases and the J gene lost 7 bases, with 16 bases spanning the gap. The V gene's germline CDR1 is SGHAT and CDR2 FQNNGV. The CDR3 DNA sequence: TGTGCCAGCAGCTTAGAGGTGGTTTCCGGTCTGGAGCAGTACTTC. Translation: CASSLEVVSGLEQYF.

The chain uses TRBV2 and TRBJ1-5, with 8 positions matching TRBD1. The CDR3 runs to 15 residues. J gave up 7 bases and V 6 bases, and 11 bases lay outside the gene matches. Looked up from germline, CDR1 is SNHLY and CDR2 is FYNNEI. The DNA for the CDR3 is TGTGCCAGCAGAACCCCAGGGGGCGCAGGGCAGCCCCAGCATTTT. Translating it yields CASRTPGGAGQPQHF.

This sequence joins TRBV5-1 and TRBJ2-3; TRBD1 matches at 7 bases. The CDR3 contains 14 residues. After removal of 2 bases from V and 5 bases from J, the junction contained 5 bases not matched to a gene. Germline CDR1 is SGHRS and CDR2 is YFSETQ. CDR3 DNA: TGCGCCAGCAGCTTTGGGGACAGCCAAGATACGCAGTATTTT. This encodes CASSFGDSQDTQYF.